Listed below are T cell receptor beta chains from one sample, sequenced in a study of vaccination effects on CD4 cells after COVID-19. The table came from immunoSEQ multiplex PCR; TCRdb's copy has only in-frame clones and leaves some out. The profile shows about 30,000 clones, about 62% of them singletons. These TCRs' antigens remain unknown. This sample comprised CD4+ T cells from PBMCs cultured without peptide, obtained before COVID-19 vaccination. Source of these receptors: a human donor who received a COVID-19 vaccine. Each CDR3 is given with its conserved first and last residue. D genes are given only for firm matches. Only some rows state a clone size, as once, few, many or a class for expanded clones.

>TRBV6-5|.|14|.|TRBJ1-1
TGTGCCAGCAGTTACTCAATAAGGGGCACTGAAGCTTTCTTT
CASSYSIRGTEAFF
>TRBV5-8|.|15|.|TRBJ1-2
TGTGCCAGCAGCTTAAGACACGGATCTTATGATGGCTACACCTTC
CASSLRHGSYDGYTF
>TRBV6-5|.|14|.|TRBJ1-2
TGTGCCAGCAGGGGATCCGCCAATAACTATGGCTACACCTTC
CASRGSANNYGYTF
>TRBV5-1|.|14|TRBD1|TRBJ2-3
TGCGCCAGCAGCTTCGGACAGGGGGGAGATACGCAGTATTTT
CASSFGQGGDTQYF
>TRBV2|few|14|TRBD2|TRBJ2-7
TGTGCCAGCAGTCCTAGCGGAACCCCCTACGAGCAGTACTTC
CASSPSGTPYEQYF
>TRBV11-2|once|15|TRBD1|TRBJ1-1
TGTGCCAGCAGCTTAGTTGGGACAGGGGCTTCTGAAGCTTTCTTT
CASSLVGTGASEAFF
>TRBV11-2|.|13|TRBD1|TRBJ2-7
TGTGCCAGCAGCCGGGACAGGGTAAGGGAGCAGTACTTC
CASSRDRVREQYF
>TRBV10-1|.|13|TRBD1|TRBJ2-7
TGCGCCAGCGCACCCGGGACAGGCAACAAGCAGTACTTC
CASAPGTGNKQYF
>TRBV7-2|.|14|TRBD1|TRBJ2-7
TGTGCCAGCAGCCATCGACAGGGGGCCTACGAGCAGTACTTC
CASSHRQGAYEQYF
>TRBV7-9|few|13|.|TRBJ2-7
TGTGCCAGCAGCCGCGACTCAACCGGGGGGCAGTACTTC
CASSRDSTGGQYF
>TRBV12-3/TRBV12-4|few|13|.|TRBJ2-2
TGTGCCAGCAGTTCGGGCAGGACCGGGGAGCTGTTTTTT
CASSSGRTGELFF
>TRBV13|.|21|TRBD2|TRBJ2-3
TGTGCCAGCAGCTCAATCCCCGGGACTAGCGGGGGGCCGACTAGCACAGATACGCAGTATTTT
CASSSIPGTSGGPTSTDTQYF
>TRBV6-1|.|15|.|TRBJ2-3
TGTGCCAGCAGTGAAGAGTATTCGAGCACCGATACGCAGTATTTT
CASSEEYSSTDTQYF
>TRBV29-1|.|13|.|TRBJ2-7
TGCAGCGTTCCGAGTGAGAACGCCTACGAGCAGTACTTC
CSVPSENAYEQYF
>TRBV15|.|14|TRBD1|TRBJ1-1
TGTGCCACCAGCAGGGAGGGGGCAGATACTGAAGCTTTCTTT
CATSREGADTEAFF
>TRBV15|.|16|TRBD2|TRBJ2-5
TGTGCCACCAGCAGAGATCGCTTGCGGGGGGGGGAGACCCAGTACTTC
CATSRDRLRGGETQYF
>TRBV5-1|.|17|.|TRBJ2-3
TGCGCCAGCAGCTGGCCCCGCAACCAAGGTAGCACAGATACGCAGTATTTT
CASSWPRNQGSTDTQYF
>TRBV25-1|.|15|TRBD1|TRBJ2-7
TGTGCCAGCAGTGATGGTAACAGGGGTTCCTACGAGCAGTACTTC
CASSDGNRGSYEQYF
>TRBV2|.|14|TRBD2|TRBJ2-3
TGTGCCAGCATTAGACTAGCGACGACAGATACGCAGTATTTT
CASIRLATTDTQYF
>TRBV18|.|16|TRBD1|TRBJ1-5
TGTGCCAGCTCACCTCAGACAGGGGGCAGCGGTCAGCCCCAGCATTTT
CASSPQTGGSGQPQHF
>TRBV3-1/TRBV3-2|.|16|TRBD2|TRBJ2-7
TGTGCCAGCAGCCAAGATCTAACTAGCGGAACCTACGAGCAGTACTTC
CASSQDLTSGTYEQYF
>TRBV5-1|.|15|.|TRBJ2-1
TGCGCCAGCAGCTATGTGGGAGACGAGCGGAATGAGCAGTTCTTC
CASSYVGDERNEQFF
>TRBV3-1/TRBV3-2|.|11|.|TRBJ1-4
TGTGCCAGCAGCCAACATGAAAAACTGTTTTTT
CASSQHEKLFF
>TRBV6-5|.|14|TRBD1|TRBJ2-7
TGTGCCAGCAGTTTAGCCGGGACAGACTACGAGCAGTACTTC
CASSLAGTDYEQYF
>TRBV12-3/TRBV12-4|.|13|.|TRBJ2-7
TGTGCCAGCGGCCTACAGGGCTCCTACGAGCAGTACTTC
CASGLQGSYEQYF
>TRBV12-5|.|18|TRBD2|TRBJ2-2
TGTGCTAGTGGCTTTTGGGCACTAGCGGACCCGAACACCGGGGAGCTGTTTTTT
CASGFWALADPNTGELFF
>TRBV7-6|.|17|.|TRBJ2-4
TGTGCCAGCAGCTTATTGGCCACAGGATTAGCCAAAAACATTCAGTACTTC
CASSLLATGLAKNIQYF
>TRBV29-1|.|12|.|TRBJ1-5
TGCAGCGTTGGGACAAACAATCAGCCCCAGCATTTT
CSVGTNNQPQHF
>TRBV15|.|15|.|TRBJ1-1
TGTGCCACCAGCAGAGGATCAATATTGAACACTGAAGCTTTCTTT
CATSRGSILNTEAFF
>TRBV7-2|few|15|.|TRBJ1-1
TGTGCCAGCAGCTTAGTCGCGGGGGGAGGCACTGAAGCTTTCTTT
CASSLVAGGGTEAFF
>TRBV12-3/TRBV12-4|.|12|TRBD2|TRBJ2-1
TGTGCCAGCAGTGAAGAGCGGGGACGGCGGTTCTTC
CASSEERGRRFF
>TRBV3-1/TRBV3-2|.|16|.|TRBJ1-6
TGTGCCAGCAGCCAAGAAGGAGGGGTGCCCAATTCACCCCTCCACTTT
CASSQEGGVPNSPLHF
>TRBV10-3|few|14|TRBD1|TRBJ1-2
TGTGCCATCAGTGAGACGGGACAGGGCTACGGCTACACCTTC
CAISETGQGYGYTF
>TRBV5-1|.|14|.|TRBJ2-3
TGCGCCAGCAGCTTTACGGGCGGCACAGATACGCAGTATTTT
CASSFTGGTDTQYF
>TRBV5-4|.|14|TRBD1|TRBJ2-1
TGTGCCAGCAGCTCCAAGGACAGGGTCAATGAGCAGTTCTTC
CASSSKDRVNEQFF
>TRBV7-5|.|15|.|TRBJ2-5
TGTGCCAGAAGCTTAGGTAAGGGGTCACAAGAGACCCAGTACTTC
CARSLGKGSQETQYF
>TRBV5-1|.|15|TRBD2|TRBJ2-1
TGCGCCAGCAGCCTATTGGGACTAGCTGAGAGTGTGCAGTTCTTC
CASSLLGLAESVQFF
>TRBV19|.|13|.|TRBJ1-2
TGTGCCAGTAGTACCCATAATAACTATGGCTACACCTTC
CASSTHNNYGYTF
>TRBV13|.|16|.|TRBJ1-6
TGTGCCAGCAGCGGCCGCGGGACGTATCAGGATTCACCCCTCCACTTT
CASSGRGTYQDSPLHF
>TRBV4-1|few|14|.|TRBJ2-3
TGCGCCAGCAGCCAAGCGATGGGACCGATGCAGCCGTATTTT
CASSQAMGPMQPYF
>TRBV28|few|17|.|TRBJ1-3
TGTGCCAGCAGTTTACCCCCCGGGGTAAGCTCTGGAAACACCATATATTTT
CASSLPPGVSSGNTIYF
>TRBV10-1|.|15|.|TRBJ1-5
TGCGCCAGCAGCCCCACAAGAGCCGGGGGTCAGCCCCAGCATTTT
CASSPTRAGGQPQHF
>TRBV29-1|once|14|.|TRBJ2-2
TGCAGCGGACAGGACCAACTAAACACCGGGGAGCTGTTTTTT
CSGQDQLNTGELFF
>TRBV29-1|few|13|TRBD1|TRBJ2-7
TGCAGCGTTGCACAGGGGAACTCCTACGAGCAGTACTTC
CSVAQGNSYEQYF
>TRBV5-1|.|16|TRBD1|TRBJ2-6
TGCGCCAGCAGCTCGACAGGGGTGACGGGGGCCAACGTCCTGACTTTC
CASSSTGVTGANVLTF
>TRBV6-2/TRBV6-3|.|13|.|TRBJ1-5
TGTGCCAGCACTTATTTGGCAGACCAGCCCCAGCATTTT
CASTYLADQPQHF